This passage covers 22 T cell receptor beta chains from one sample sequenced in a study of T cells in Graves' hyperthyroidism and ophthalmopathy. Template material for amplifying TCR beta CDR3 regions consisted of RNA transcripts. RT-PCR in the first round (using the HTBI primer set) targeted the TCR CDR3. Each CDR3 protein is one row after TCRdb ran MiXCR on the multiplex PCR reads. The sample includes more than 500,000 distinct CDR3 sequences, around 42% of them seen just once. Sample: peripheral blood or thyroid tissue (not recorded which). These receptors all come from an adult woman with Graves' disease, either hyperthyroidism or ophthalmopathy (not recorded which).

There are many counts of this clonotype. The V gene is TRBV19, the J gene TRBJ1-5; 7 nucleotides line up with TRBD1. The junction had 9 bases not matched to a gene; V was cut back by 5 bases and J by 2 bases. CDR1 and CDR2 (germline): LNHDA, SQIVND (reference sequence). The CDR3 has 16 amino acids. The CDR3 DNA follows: TGTGCCAGTAGTCGGGTAGGGGGCATTGGCAATCAGCCCCAGCATTTT. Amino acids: CASSRVGGIGNQPQHF.

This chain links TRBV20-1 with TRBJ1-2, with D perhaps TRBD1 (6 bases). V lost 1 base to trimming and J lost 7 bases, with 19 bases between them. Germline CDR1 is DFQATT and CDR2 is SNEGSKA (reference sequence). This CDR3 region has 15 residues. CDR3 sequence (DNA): TGCAGTGCTAGAGCTACAGGGCGGAAGGAGAGTGGCTACACCTTC. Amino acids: CSARATGRKESGYTF.

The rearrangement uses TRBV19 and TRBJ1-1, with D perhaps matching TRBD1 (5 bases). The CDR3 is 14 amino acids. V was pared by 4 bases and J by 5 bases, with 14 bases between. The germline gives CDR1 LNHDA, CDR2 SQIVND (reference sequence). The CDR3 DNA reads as TGTGCCAGTAGTAGCTCCGGGGCGCGTACTGAAGCTTTCTTT. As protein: CASSSSGARTEAFF. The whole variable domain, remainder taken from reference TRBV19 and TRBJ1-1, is DGGITQSPKYLFRKEGQNVTLSCEQNLNHDAMYWYRQDPGQGLRLIYYSQIVNDFQKGDIAEGYSVSREKKESFPLTVTSAQKNPTAFYLCASSSSGARTEAFFGQGTRLTVV.

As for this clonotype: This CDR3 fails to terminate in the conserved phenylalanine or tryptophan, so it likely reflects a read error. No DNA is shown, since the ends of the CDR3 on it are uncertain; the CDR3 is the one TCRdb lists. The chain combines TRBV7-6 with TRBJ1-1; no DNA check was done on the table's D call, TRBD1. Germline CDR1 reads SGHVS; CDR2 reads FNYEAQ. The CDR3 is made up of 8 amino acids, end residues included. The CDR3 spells CASSLGPP.

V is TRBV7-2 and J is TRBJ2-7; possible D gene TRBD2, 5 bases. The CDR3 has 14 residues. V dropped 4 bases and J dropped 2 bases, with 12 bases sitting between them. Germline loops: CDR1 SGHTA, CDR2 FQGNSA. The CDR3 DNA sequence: TGTGCCAGCAGCTCCACGAGGGCGACCTACGAGCAGTACTTC. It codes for CASSSTRATYEQYF.

CDR3 sequence: CASSRGQGYTEAFF. The CDR3, as DNA: TGTGCCAGTAGTAGGGGACAGGGATACACTGAAGCTTTCTTT. This chain connects TRBV19 to TRBJ1-1; 9 nucleotides match TRBD1. This CDR3 is built from 14 residues. V was pared by 4 bases and J by 3 bases, with 3 bases of the junction left unmatched. The V gene's germline CDR1 is LNHDA and CDR2 SQIVND (reference sequence).

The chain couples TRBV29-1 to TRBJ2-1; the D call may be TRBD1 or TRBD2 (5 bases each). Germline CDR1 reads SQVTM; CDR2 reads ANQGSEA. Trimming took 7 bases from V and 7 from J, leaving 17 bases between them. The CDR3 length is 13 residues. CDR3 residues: CSANPGPRNEQFF. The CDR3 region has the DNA TGCAGCGCAAATCCGGGACCCCGAAATGAGCAGTTCTTC.

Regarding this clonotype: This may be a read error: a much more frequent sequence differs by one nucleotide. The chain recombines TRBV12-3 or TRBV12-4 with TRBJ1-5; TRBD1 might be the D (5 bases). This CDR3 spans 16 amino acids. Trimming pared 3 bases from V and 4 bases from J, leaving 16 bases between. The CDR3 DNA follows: TGTGCCAGCAGTTTGGGGAGGGGAGGCGGAAATCAGCCCCAGCATTTT. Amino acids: CASSLGRGGGNQPQHF.

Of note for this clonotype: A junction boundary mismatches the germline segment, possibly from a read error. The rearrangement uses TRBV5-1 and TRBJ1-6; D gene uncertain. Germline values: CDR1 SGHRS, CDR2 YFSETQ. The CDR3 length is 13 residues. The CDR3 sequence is CASSQVASSPPHF. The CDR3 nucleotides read TGCGCCAGCAGCCAGGTGGCAAGTTCACCCCCCCACTTT.

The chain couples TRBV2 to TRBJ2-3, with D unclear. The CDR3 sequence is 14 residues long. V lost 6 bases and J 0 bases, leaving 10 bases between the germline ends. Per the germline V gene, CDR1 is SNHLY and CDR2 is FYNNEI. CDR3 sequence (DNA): TGTGCCAGCAGGGACCCGACCAGCACAGATACGCAGTATTTT. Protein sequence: CASRDPTSTDTQYF.

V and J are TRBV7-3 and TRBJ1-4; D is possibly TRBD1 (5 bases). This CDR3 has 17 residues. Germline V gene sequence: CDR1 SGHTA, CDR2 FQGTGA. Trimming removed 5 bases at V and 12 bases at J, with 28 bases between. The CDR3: CASSPPPYYEQGGELFF. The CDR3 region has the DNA TGTGCCAGCAGCCCCCCCCCATACTACGAGCAGGGAGGTGAACTGTTTTTT. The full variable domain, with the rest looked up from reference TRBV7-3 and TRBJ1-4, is GAGVSQTPSNKVTEKGKYVELRCDPISGHTALYWYRQSLGQGPEFLIYFQGTGAADDSGLPNDRFFAVRPEGSVSTLKIQRTERGDSAVYLCASSPPPYYEQGGELFFGSGTQLSVL.

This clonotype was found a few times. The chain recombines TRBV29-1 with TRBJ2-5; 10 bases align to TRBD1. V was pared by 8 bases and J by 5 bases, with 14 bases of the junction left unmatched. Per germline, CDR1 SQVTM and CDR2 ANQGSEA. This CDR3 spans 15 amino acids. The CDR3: CSLLVSGTGVETQYF. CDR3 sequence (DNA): TGCAGCTTACTGGTGTCCGGGACAGGGGTGGAGACCCAGTACTTC.

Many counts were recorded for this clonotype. This CDR3 reads CSAGEDGYTF. The CDR3 region has the DNA TGCAGTGCCGGTGAGGATGGCTACACCTTC. The rearrangement joins TRBV20-1 to TRBJ1-2; D uncertain. CDR3 length equals 10 residues. Trimming left V 6 bases short and J 6 bases short, with 8 bases between. Germline V gives CDR1 DFQATT, CDR2 SNEGSKA (reference sequence).

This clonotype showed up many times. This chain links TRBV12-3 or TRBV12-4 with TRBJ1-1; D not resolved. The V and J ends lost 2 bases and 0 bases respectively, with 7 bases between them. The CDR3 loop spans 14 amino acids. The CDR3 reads CASSLWGMNTEAFF. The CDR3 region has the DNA TGTGCCAGCAGTTTATGGGGAATGAACACTGAAGCTTTCTTT.

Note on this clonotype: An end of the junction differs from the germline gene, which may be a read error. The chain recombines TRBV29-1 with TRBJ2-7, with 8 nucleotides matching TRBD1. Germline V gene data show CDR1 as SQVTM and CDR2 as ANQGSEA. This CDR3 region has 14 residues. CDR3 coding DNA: TGCAGCGTGAGCCCCAGGACAGGGACCTACGAGCAGTGCTTC. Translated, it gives CSVSPRTGTYEQCF.

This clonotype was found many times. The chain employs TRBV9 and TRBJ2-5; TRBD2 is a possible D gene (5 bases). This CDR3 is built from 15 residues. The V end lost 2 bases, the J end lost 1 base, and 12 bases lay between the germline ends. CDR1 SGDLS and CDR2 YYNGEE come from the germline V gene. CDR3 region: CASSVWTDSQETQYF. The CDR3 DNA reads TGTGCCAGCAGCGTTTGGACTGACTCCCAAGAGACCCAGTACTTC.

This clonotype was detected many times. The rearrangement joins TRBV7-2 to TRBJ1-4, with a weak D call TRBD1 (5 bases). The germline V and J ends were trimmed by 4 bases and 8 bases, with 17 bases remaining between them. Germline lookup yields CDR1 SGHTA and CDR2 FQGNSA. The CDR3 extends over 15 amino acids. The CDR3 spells CASSSLTSGGEKLFF. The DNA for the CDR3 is TGTGCCAGCAGCTCACTCACGTCGGGGGGGGAAAAACTGTTTTTT.

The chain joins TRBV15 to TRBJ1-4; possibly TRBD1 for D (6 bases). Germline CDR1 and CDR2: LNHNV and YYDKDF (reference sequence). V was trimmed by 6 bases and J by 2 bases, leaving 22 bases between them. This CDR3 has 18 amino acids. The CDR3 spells CATSLLGGRPRTNEKLFF. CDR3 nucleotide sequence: TGTGCCACCAGTCTACTAGGGGGACGTCCGAGGACTAATGAAAAACTGTTTTTT.

The CDR3 bases are TGCGCCAGCAGTGACGGGGCTTGGTATGGCTACACCTTC. It codes for CASSDGAWYGYTF. The gene calls are TRBV10-2 and TRBJ1-2; tentative D call: TRBD1 (5 bases). With 3 bases removed from V and 5 bases from J, the gap between germline ends came to 10 bases. The germline gives CDR1 WSHSY, CDR2 SAAADI. The CDR3 is 13 residues long.

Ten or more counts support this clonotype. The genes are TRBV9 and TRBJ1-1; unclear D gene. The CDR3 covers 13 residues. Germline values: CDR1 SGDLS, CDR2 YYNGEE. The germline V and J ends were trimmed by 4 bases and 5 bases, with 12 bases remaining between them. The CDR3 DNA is TGTGCCAGCAGCCTCGGAGGATGGACTGAAGCTTTCTTT. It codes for CASSLGGWTEAFF.

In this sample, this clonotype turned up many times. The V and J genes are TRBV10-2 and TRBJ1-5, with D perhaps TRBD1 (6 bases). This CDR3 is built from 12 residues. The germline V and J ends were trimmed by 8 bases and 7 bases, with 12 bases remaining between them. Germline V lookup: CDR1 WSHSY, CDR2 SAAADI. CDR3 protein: CASGRGQQPQHF. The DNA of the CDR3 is TGCGCCAGCGGCAGGGGCCAACAGCCCCAGCATTTT.

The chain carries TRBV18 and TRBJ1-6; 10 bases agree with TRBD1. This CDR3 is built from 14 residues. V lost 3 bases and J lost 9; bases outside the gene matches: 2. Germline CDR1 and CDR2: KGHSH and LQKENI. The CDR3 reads CASSPGQGTSPLHF. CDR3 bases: TGTGCCAGCTCACCGGGACAGGGGACTTCACCCCTCCACTTT.